Presented here are 4 T cell receptor beta chains from one specimen sequenced in a study of breast tumors, draining lymph nodes, adjacent tissues. One entry per CDR3 protein, called by TCRdb with MiXCR from the multiplex PCR reads. Altogether tens of thousands of distinct CDR3 sequences are present, about 23% being singletons, with the ten largest covering about 7.8%. Sample: breast tumor tissue. These receptors were collected from a female donor with breast cancer. Some clones in this sample may be carry-over from other donors' samples.

The chain recombines TRBV5-4 with TRBJ2-6, with TRBD2 identical over 11 bases. Looked up from germline, CDR1 is SGHNT and CDR2 is YYREEE (reference sequence). V dropped 4 bases and J dropped 0; count of bases not matched to a gene: 18. This CDR3 spans 22 amino acids. CDR3 residues: CASSLGASGGTRYLSGANVLTF. CDR3 DNA: TGTGCCAGCAGCCTTGGGGCTAGCGGGGGGACCCGATACCTCTCTGGGGCCAACGTCCTGACTTTC.

This clonotype was counted at least ten times. The chain uses TRBV20-1 and TRBJ2-2; 8 bases align to TRBD2. The trim removed 3 bases at V and 0 bases at J, leaving 9 bases unmatched. Germline CDR1 DFQATT, CDR2 SNEGSKA (reference sequence). The CDR3 runs to 17 residues. This CDR3 is CSASRAAGVSNTGELFF. For the CDR3, the DNA is TGCAGTGCTAGTCGTGCAGCGGGAGTATCGAACACCGGGGAGCTGTTTTTT.

This clonotype was counted only a few times. J is TRBJ2-6 and V is TRBV3-1; D is possibly TRBD1 (6 bases). The V end was cut by 4 bases, the J end by 0 bases, with 16 bases between. The germline V gene has CDR1 LGHDT and CDR2 YNNKEL (reference sequence). This CDR3 comprises 18 residues. CDR3 nucleotide sequence: TGTGCCAGCAGCCGGGTCCAGGGGCTCTCCTCTGGGGCCAACGTCCTGACTTTC. The encoded protein is CASSRVQGLSSGANVLTF.

V is TRBV7-3 and J is TRBJ2-1, with 10 bases lining up with TRBD1. Germline CDR1 reads SGHTA; CDR2 reads FQGTGA. J gave up 13 bases and V 4 bases, and 7 bases lay outside the gene matches. CDR3 length equals 13 residues. CDR3 protein: CASSSGQGNGQFF. The CDR3, as DNA: TGTGCCAGCAGCTCGGGACAGGGGAACGGTCAGTTCTTC. Combining the CDR3 with reference TRBV7-3 and TRBJ2-1 gives the whole variable domain GAGVSQTPSNKVTEKGKYVELRCDPISGHTALYWYRQSLGQGPEFLIYFQGTGAADDSGLPNDRFFAVRPEGSVSTLKIQRTERGDSAVYLCASSSGQGNGQFFGPGTRLTVL.